Given below is one TCR beta chain in context. As yet, its antigen is unknown. This entry belongs to a study of OX40 agonist ivuxolimab in advanced cancers. Study-level information: Subjects had a mean age of around 63 years, with a range of roughly 20 to 80; just over 80% were male.

General study findings and limits: Dosing at 0.1 to 3.0 mg/kg was accompanied by clonal expansion of CD4+ and CD8+ blood T cells by week 6. Low normalized T-cell clonal expansion was also seen in some nonresponders.

Here immunoSEQ multiplex PCR was the method, and the copy in TCRdb shows in-frame clones only, minus some. The repertoire holds 85,000 to 100,000 clones, with 90% to 95% as singletons. The CDR3 spans 13 residues. CDR1 and CDR2 from the germline V gene are SEHNR and FQNEAQ (reference sequence). Trimming cost V 0 bases and J 0 bases, with 3 bases left between them. The chain employs TRBV7-9 and TRBJ2-7; no reliable D call. This receptor was obtained from an adult with an advanced solid tumor such as melanoma, head and neck, liver or kidney cancer. Sequenced material: CD4+ or CD8+ T cells sorted from blood, taken in a trial of the OX40 agonist ivuxolimab. CDR3 in amino acids: CASSLAGSYEQYF. CDR3 nucleotides: TGTGCCAGCAGCTTAGCCGGCTCCTACGAGCAGTACTTC.